The 18 T cell receptor beta chains below all came from one sample that was sequenced in a study of T cells expressing NK-cell markers. TCRdb reprocessed the 5' RACE reads, with one entry per CDR3 protein and no DNA. The listing records about 150,000 distinct CDR3 sequences. Source material: blood T cells: a sorted CD56 or NKG2C T cell subset, CD4+ or CD8+ T cells, or bulk PBMC T cells (not recorded which). The source of these receptors is a woman between 45 and 65 years old in good health.

The genes are TRBV12-3 or TRBV12-4 and TRBJ2-7; TCRdb designates TRBD2, a call that cannot be tested without DNA. The CDR3 runs to 14 residues. The CDR3 reads CASSLAGPPYEQYF.

The chain is built from TRBV19 and TRBJ2-1; TCRdb's D gene call, TRBD2, goes unchecked for lack of DNA. This CDR3 contains 16 residues. CDR1 is LNHDA, CDR2 SQIVND, per germline (reference sequence). The CDR3 loop is CAIVRQAGSSYNEQFF.

The chain recombines TRBV10-2 with TRBJ2-5; the D gene TCRdb calls, TRBD1, cannot be checked with no DNA. The CDR3 has 12 residues. Germline-derived CDR1 and CDR2 are WSHSY and SAAADI. The CDR3 region is CATWDREETQYF.

V gene TRBV15 combines with J gene TRBJ2-1; TCRdb selects TRBD1, and the lack of DNA leaves this call unchecked. Per germline, CDR1 LNHNV and CDR2 YYDKDF (reference sequence). The CDR3 covers 17 residues. The CDR3 spells CATSREGTGSAYNEQFF.

The chain employs TRBV3-1 and TRBJ2-1; the D call from TCRdb, TRBD2, cannot be confirmed without DNA. Germline loops: CDR1 LGHDT, CDR2 YNNKEL (reference sequence). The CDR3 has 14 residues. The CDR3 loop is CASSHLLARDEQFF.

The chain links TRBV27 to TRBJ1-5; TCRdb names TRBD1, which stays unverified in the absence of DNA. This CDR3 comprises 14 residues. Germline CDR1 and CDR2: MNHEY and SMNVEV (reference sequence). CDR3 residues: CASSSTGIGQPQHF.

The genes are TRBV7-9 and TRBJ2-1; with no DNA, the TCRdb D assignment of TRBD1 cannot be verified. This CDR3 comprises 15 residues. CDR1 is SEHNR and CDR2 is FQNEAQ in the germline V gene (reference sequence). This chain's CDR3 is CASSLFGQVNNEQFF.

The rearrangement joins TRBV7-2 to TRBJ2-3; the TCRdb call, TRBD2, lacks DNA for checking. The CDR3 consists of 14 residues. Per the germline V gene, CDR1 is SGHTA and CDR2 is FQGNSA. The CDR3 reads CASSDGEGTDTQYF.

This rearrangement joins TRBV27 to TRBJ2-7; TCRdb indicates TRBD1, and absent DNA this call remains unverified. Germline V gene sequence: CDR1 MNHEY, CDR2 SMNVEV (reference sequence). This CDR3 spans 13 amino acids. CDR3 protein: CASSPGPVYEQYF.

The chain recombines TRBV29-1 with TRBJ2-2. The CDR3 covers 12 residues. Germline assignment: CDR1 SQVTM and CDR2 ANQGSEA. The CDR3 loop reads CSVERYSGELFF.

The chain's CDR3 is CAISESGGINQPQHF. This rearrangement joins TRBV10-3 to TRBJ1-5. CDR3 size: 15 residues. Germline V lookup: CDR1 ENHRY, CDR2 SYGVKD.

The chain combines TRBV4-1 with TRBJ2-1; the TCRdb call, TRBD2, lacks DNA for checking. The CDR3 runs 15 residues. Germline V gene sequence: CDR1 MGHRA, CDR2 YSYEKL. CDR3 in amino acids: CASSQNAGGDNEQFF.

The genes are TRBV12-3 or TRBV12-4 and TRBJ2-4; with no DNA, the TCRdb D assignment of TRBD1 cannot be verified. The CDR3 has 15 residues. The CDR3 protein is CASSLLKAQGNIQYF.

The rearrangement uses TRBV29-1 and TRBJ2-2; no DNA is available, so the TRBD1 call from TCRdb remains unchecked. Germline V gene lookup returns CDR1 SQVTM and CDR2 ANQGSEA. The CDR3 contains 17 residues. CDR3 sequence reads: CSVQLRDRGRNTGELFF.

The rearrangement uses TRBV19 and TRBJ1-5; there is no DNA to check the TCRdb D call of TRBD1. The germline gives CDR1 LNHDA, CDR2 SQIVND (reference sequence). CDR3 length equals 14 residues. Here the CDR3 reads CASSRGQGFQPQHF. Filled out from reference TRBV19 and TRBJ1-5, the complete variable domain reads DGGITQSPKYLFRKEGQNVTLSCEQNLNHDAMYWYRQDPGQGLRLIYYSQIVNDFQKGDIAEGYSVSREKKESFPLTVTSAQKNPTAFYLCASSRGQGFQPQHFGDGTRLSIL.

The chain joins TRBV20-1 to TRBJ2-1. The CDR3 loop spans 13 amino acids. In germline, CDR1 is DFQATT, CDR2 SNEGSKA (reference sequence). CDR3: CSARDLAYNEQFF.

The chain has TRBV7-9 and TRBJ2-4; TCRdb gives TRBD2 as the D gene, but with no DNA this cannot be confirmed. Germline V gives CDR1 SEHNR, CDR2 FQNEAQ (reference sequence). CDR3 length equals 13 residues. The CDR3 sequence is CASSPRDQNIQYF. The entire variable domain, with the rest obtained from reference TRBV7-9 and TRBJ2-4, is as follows: DTGVSQNPRHKITKRGQNVTFRCDPISEHNRLYWYRQTLGQGPEFLTYFQNEAQLEKSRLLSDRFSAERPKGSFSTLEIQRTEQGDSAMYLCASSPRDQNIQYFGAGTRLSVL.

The gene calls are TRBV27 and TRBJ2-7; absent DNA, TCRdb's TRBD1 call cannot be checked. The V gene's germline CDR1 is MNHEY and CDR2 SMNVEV (reference sequence). This CDR3 spans 14 amino acids. CDR3 protein: CASSRGHRSYEQYF.